One and the same sample provided the 19 T cell receptor beta chains below, sequenced in a study of shared clonotypes between healthy human individuals. Measured with immunoSEQ multiplex PCR; TCRdb has only the in-frame clones, and not every one. The sample consists of under 600,000 clones, roughly 79% of them appearing once. The sequenced sample was PBMCs. These receptor sequences come from a woman between 40 and 50 years old in good health. Some clones in this sample may be carry-over from other donors' samples.

The V call is TRBV6-1, the J call TRBJ2-2, with a weak D call TRBD1 (6 bases). This CDR3 spans 14 amino acids. Trimming stripped 7 bases from V and 2 bases from J, with 11 bases between. CDR1 and CDR2 from the germline V gene are MNHNS and SASEGT. Here the CDR3 DNA reads TGTGCCAGCACCTGGGGGACAAACACCGGGGAGCTGTTTTTT. Translated, it gives CASTWGTNTGELFF.

The genes are TRBV5-1 and TRBJ2-7; 10 bases are shared with TRBD2. Germline lookup yields CDR1 SGHRS and CDR2 YFSETQ. Trimming removed 0 bases from V and 2 bases from J; junction bases left unmatched: 8. The CDR3 totals 17 residues. DNA of the CDR3: TGCGCCAGCAGCTTGGTGACCGGGACTAGCGTGGCCTACGAGCAGTACTTC. Translation: CASSLVTGTSVAYEQYF.

On this clone: This sample also contains other DNA sequences that code for the same CDR3. The chain joins TRBV30 to TRBJ2-7; the D gene is possibly TRBD1 (6 bases). V lost 0 bases, J lost 1 base, and 7 bases lay in between. This CDR3 is built from 13 residues. Germline V gives CDR1 GTSNPN, CDR2 SVGIG (reference sequence). The CDR3: CAWSVGGSYEQYF. The CDR3 DNA reads TGTGCCTGGAGTGTAGGGGGATCCTACGAGCAGTACTTC.

The chain joins TRBV27 to TRBJ2-3; tentative D call: TRBD1 (6 bases). Trimming left V 2 bases short and J 2 bases short, with 20 bases between. The germline V gene encodes CDR1 MNHEY and CDR2 SMNVEV (reference sequence). The CDR3 totals 18 residues. The CDR3 DNA follows: TGTGCCAGCAGTTTAAGGCGGACAGCTCTAATGTCCACAGATACGCAGTATTTT. Translation: CASSLRRTALMSTDTQYF.

The V call is TRBV2, the J call TRBJ2-3; 8 bases line up with TRBD1. This CDR3 spans 14 amino acids. Trimming took 5 bases from V and 5 from J; bases not matched to a gene: 6. Germline V gene data show CDR1 as SNHLY and CDR2 as FYNNEI. CDR3 in DNA: TGTGCCAGCAGTCGACAGGGGCTGGGAGATACGCAGTATTTT. The encoded protein is CASSRQGLGDTQYF.

The chain links TRBV5-1 to TRBJ2-1, with 9 bases lining up with TRBD2. Germline lookup yields CDR1 SGHRS and CDR2 YFSETQ. This CDR3 has 19 amino acids. J gave up 5 bases and V 4 bases, and 19 bases lay outside the gene matches. The DNA for the CDR3 is TGCGCCAGCAGCCCGGGAGTGGCGGGAGGGGAGTTTGGGAACAATGAGCAGTTCTTC. Protein: CASSPGVAGGEFGNNEQFF.

This clone was counted between two and nine times. The chain employs TRBV10-3 and TRBJ1-2; 10 bases match TRBD1. The CDR3 is 14 amino acids. With 6 bases clipped from V and 4 bases from J, the junction kept 5 bases outside the gene matches. Germline V CDR1 and CDR2: ENHRY, SYGVKD. The CDR3 region is CAISGTGDGYGYTF. The DNA for the CDR3 is TGTGCCATCAGCGGGACAGGGGACGGCTATGGCTACACCTTC.

This clone was counted between two and nine times. The rearrangement joins TRBV4-1 to TRBJ1-5; D ambiguous. Germline CDR1 MGHRA, CDR2 YSYEKL. Trimming removed 1 base from V and 5 bases from J, with 12 bases in between. This CDR3 is 15 amino acids long. CDR3 sequence reads: CASSQVAGGYQPQHF. CDR3 nucleotides: TGCGCCAGCAGCCAAGTAGCGGGAGGGTATCAGCCCCAGCATTTT.

The chain combines TRBV19 with TRBJ2-5; possibly TRBD1 or TRBD2 for D (6 bases each). From germline, CDR1 is LNHDA and CDR2 SQIVND (reference sequence). The V end was cut by 8 bases, the J end by 4 bases, with 20 bases between. The CDR3 has 15 amino acids. CDR3 amino acids: CASGWGGGGRETQYF. As DNA, the CDR3 is TGTGCCAGTGGCTGGGGCGGAGGGGGTCGAGAGACCCAGTACTTC.

The chain links TRBV4-1 to TRBJ1-2, with D tentatively TRBD1 (5 bases). V was cut by 4 bases and J by 4 bases, with 13 bases left in between. There are 14 residues in the CDR3. Germline-derived CDR1 and CDR2 are MGHRA and YSYEKL. In nucleotides, the CDR3 is TGCGCCAGCAGCCCGGGACCGAGCGGCTATGGCTACACCTTC. Translating gives CASSPGPSGYGYTF.

J is TRBJ1-6 and V is TRBV28, with 9 bases aligning to TRBD1. CDR1 is MDHEN and CDR2 is SYDVKM in the germline V gene. With V trimmed by 5 bases and J by 10 bases, 9 bases remained unmatched. The CDR3 has 15 residues. The CDR3 is CASSAPTGGGSPLHF. CDR3 DNA sequence: TGTGCCAGCAGTGCCCCGACAGGGGGTGGGTCACCCCTCCACTTT.

The chain is built from TRBV6-1 and TRBJ1-5, with D unclear. Germline CDR1 reads MNHNS; CDR2 reads SASEGT. V gave up 3 bases and J gave up 1 base, with 10 bases separating them. The CDR3 loop spans 15 amino acids. The CDR3 here is CASSDHSGSNQPQHF. Here the CDR3 DNA reads TGTGCCAGCAGTGACCACAGTGGGAGCAATCAGCCCCAGCATTTT.

This clone was detected only a few times. This chain connects TRBV7-2 to TRBJ2-7, with 11 bases aligning to TRBD2. V lost 2 bases and J lost 3; bases outside the gene matches: 3. CDR3 length: 15 residues. Looked up from germline, CDR1 is SGHTA and CDR2 is FQGNSA. The CDR3 spells CASSLKGLADYEQYF. In DNA form, the CDR3 reads TGTGCCAGCAGCTTAAAGGGACTAGCGGACTACGAGCAGTACTTC.

On this clone itself: Other nucleotide sequences from this sample produce the same CDR3. CDR3 amino acids: CASSLEGSQETQYF. The CDR3 nucleotides read TGCGCCAGCAGCTTGGAGGGGTCCCAAGAGACCCAGTACTTC. This chain connects TRBV5-1 to TRBJ2-5; TRBD1 might be the D (5 bases). This CDR3 contains 14 residues. Germline lookup yields CDR1 SGHRS and CDR2 YFSETQ. V was clipped by 0 bases and J by 1 base, with 7 bases between them.

The genes are TRBV5-1 and TRBJ2-3; TRBD2 is a possible D gene (6 bases). V lost 4 bases and J lost 2, with 17 bases in between. Germline assignment: CDR1 SGHRS and CDR2 YFSETQ. The CDR3 loop spans 16 amino acids. CDR3 coding DNA: TGCGCCAGCAGCGTAAATCCGGGACTCCTCACAGATACGCAGTATTTT. Protein product: CASSVNPGLLTDTQYF. The complete variable domain, with remaining parts taken from reference TRBV5-1 and TRBJ2-3, reads KAGVTQTPRYLIKTRGQQVTLSCSPISGHRSVSWYQQTPGQGLQFLFEYFSETQRNKGNFPGRFSGRQFSNSRSEMNVSTLELGDSALYLCASSVNPGLLTDTQYFGPGTRLTVL.

The chain has TRBV5-6 and TRBJ2-3; the match to TRBD1 covers 10 bases. This CDR3 comprises 14 residues. The germline gives CDR1 SGHDT, CDR2 YYEEEE. J gave up 4 bases and V 5 bases, and 4 bases lay outside the gene matches. Written as DNA, the CDR3 is TGTGCCAGCAGATCGGACAGGGGGTCAGATACGCAGTATTTT. Its protein is CASRSDRGSDTQYF.

This clone appeared a single time. The V and J genes are TRBV6-6 and TRBJ2-1; possible D gene TRBD2, 7 bases. Germline V gene sequence: CDR1 MNHNY, CDR2 SVGAGI (reference sequence). This CDR3 has 14 residues. Trimming took off 6 bases at V and 0 bases at J, with 9 bases between the two ends. CDR3 in amino acids: CASRRGGSYNEQFF. The CDR3 DNA is TGTGCCAGCAGAAGGGGGGGCTCCTACAATGAGCAGTTCTTC.

The chain links TRBV28 to TRBJ2-1, with 7 nucleotides matching TRBD1. V dropped 8 bases and J dropped 5; count of bases not matched to a gene: 3. CDR1 and CDR2 (germline): MDHEN, SYDVKM. This CDR3 spans 12 amino acids. DNA of the CDR3: TGTGCCAGCTGGGACAGACACAATGAGCAGTTCTTC. This sequence encodes CASWDRHNEQFF.

The genes are TRBV30 and TRBJ2-3; TRBD1 aligns across 9 bases. Germline CDR1 GTSNPN, CDR2 SVGIG (reference sequence). The CDR3 sequence is 13 residues long. V lost 5 bases to trimming and J lost 3 bases; unmatched junction nucleotides: 3. The CDR3 DNA sequence: TGTGCCTGGGGGACAGGGAGTACAGATACGCAGTATTTT. It encodes CAWGTGSTDTQYF.